These 25 T cell receptor beta chains originate from one sample sequenced in a study of control samples from healthy donors and cancer patients. TCRdb keeps only in-frame clones here, not all; method: immunoSEQ multiplex PCR. The data hold 140,000 to 150,000 clones, with around 90% observed a single time. Sequenced: blood. These TCRs come from a man aged 25 to 40 in good health.

The chain uses TRBV9 and TRBJ2-7, with D perhaps being TRBD1 or TRBD2 (7 bases each). The germline V gene has CDR1 SGDLS and CDR2 YYNGEE. The V gene lost 3 bases and the J gene lost 6 bases, with 16 bases spanning the gap. The length of the CDR3 is 14 residues. The CDR3 loop is CASSAARGGAEQYF. As DNA, the CDR3 is TGTGCCAGCAGCGCCGCCAGGGGGGGAGCCGAGCAGTACTTC.

V and J are TRBV27 and TRBJ2-7, with 8 bases identical to TRBD2. The V gene end was trimmed by 5 bases and the J gene end by 2 bases; junction bases not matched to a gene: 8. The V gene's germline CDR1 is MNHEY and CDR2 SMNVEV (reference sequence). The CDR3 sequence is 15 residues long. The CDR3 here is CASSNQAGATYEQYF. The CDR3 nucleotides read TGTGCCAGCAGTAATCAAGCGGGGGCCACCTACGAGCAGTACTTC.

The chain couples TRBV18 to TRBJ2-3, with 14 bases matching TRBD2. CDR1 is KGHSH, CDR2 LQKENI, per germline. The CDR3 loop spans 17 amino acids. J lost 4 bases, V lost 0 bases, and 3 bases had no gene match. The CDR3 DNA follows: TGTGCCAGCTCACCACCGGGACTAGCGGGGGAAGCAGATACGCAGTATTTT. Encoded protein: CASSPPGLAGEADTQYF.

V and J are TRBV10-3 and TRBJ1-4; D is ambiguous. The V gene lost 6 bases and the J gene lost 8 bases, with 13 bases spanning the gap. Germline CDR1 and CDR2: ENHRY and SYGVKD. The CDR3 length is 13 residues. Here the CDR3 DNA reads TGTGCCATCAGCCCCGAGGGTTGGGAAAAACTGTTTTTT. Its protein product is CAISPEGWEKLFF.

This sequence joins TRBV14 and TRBJ1-2, with 11 bases identical to TRBD1. With 2 bases clipped from V and 2 bases from J, the junction kept 4 bases outside the gene matches. The CDR3 contains 16 residues. Looked up from germline, CDR1 is SGHDN and CDR2 is FVKESK. The CDR3 protein is CASSQLRTGGNYGYTF. DNA for the CDR3: TGTGCCAGCAGCCAACTAAGGACAGGGGGCAACTATGGCTACACCTTC.

This clone has just one count. This chain joins TRBV12-5 and TRBJ1-2; D is undetermined. Trimming took off 0 bases at V and 4 bases at J, with 15 bases between the two ends. CDR1 LGHNT and CDR2 FRNRAP come from the germline V gene. The CDR3 length is 16 residues. CDR3 loop: CASGLVDYAKTYGYTF. CDR3 nucleotide sequence: TGTGCTAGTGGTTTGGTCGACTACGCGAAAACCTATGGCTACACCTTC.

The CDR3 region is CASRRRFSEKLFF. CDR3 nucleotides: TGTGCCAGCAGACGCCGGTTTTCCGAAAAACTGTTTTTT. The V call is TRBV12-3 or TRBV12-4, the J call TRBJ1-4; no reliable D call. This CDR3 spans 13 amino acids. Trimming removed 6 bases from V and 8 bases from J, with 13 bases in between.

This chain joins TRBV11-3 and TRBJ2-1; 9 bases agree with TRBD1. Germline CDR1 SGHNT, CDR2 YENEEA. This CDR3 comprises 15 residues. The ends lost 5 bases at V and 9 bases at J; junction bases unmatched: 11. This chain's CDR3 is CASSPTGGVTGEQFF. The CDR3 coding sequence is TGTGCCAGCAGCCCGACAGGGGGAGTTACGGGTGAGCAGTTCTTC. Filled out from reference TRBV11-3 and TRBJ2-1, the complete variable domain reads EAGVVQSPRYKIIEKKQPVAFWCNPISGHNTLYWYLQNLGQGPELLIRYENEEAVDDSQLPKDRFSAERLKGVDSTLKIQPAELGDSAVYLCASSPTGGVTGEQFFGPGTRLTVL.

The J gene is TRBJ2-3, the V gene TRBV6-5; D call uncertain. The germline V and J ends were trimmed by 2 bases and 2 bases, with 5 bases remaining between them. The CDR3 runs 13 residues. Germline lookup yields CDR1 MNHEY and CDR2 SVGAGI. The CDR3 DNA sequence: TGTGCCAGCAGTTACCTCTTCACAGATACGCAGTATTTT. Amino acid sequence: CASSYLFTDTQYF.

This clone was seen a single time. At one end the junction does not follow the germline gene, possibly because of a read error. The chain joins TRBV27 to TRBJ1-1; possible D gene TRBD1, 6 bases. Per germline, CDR1 MNHEY and CDR2 SMNVEV (reference sequence). This CDR3 has 14 residues. In DNA form, the CDR3 reads TGTGCCAGCAGATTATTAGGGGGGACCACTGAAGCTTTCTTT. It specifies CASRLLGGTTEAFF.

The chain carries TRBV19 and TRBJ1-1; no clear D. From germline, CDR1 is LNHDA and CDR2 SQIVND (reference sequence). Trimming stripped 3 bases from V and 4 bases from J, with 9 bases between. The CDR3 has 13 amino acids. CDR3 protein: CASSIGVGTEAFF. DNA for the CDR3: TGTGCCAGTAGTATTGGGGTGGGCACTGAAGCTTTCTTT. The full variable domain, rest sourced from reference TRBV19 and TRBJ1-1, is DGGITQSPKYLFRKEGQNVTLSCEQNLNHDAMYWYRQDPGQGLRLIYYSQIVNDFQKGDIAEGYSVSREKKESFPLTVTSAQKNPTAFYLCASSIGVGTEAFFGQGTRLTVV.

The chain couples TRBV5-1 to TRBJ1-6, with D perhaps TRBD1 (5 bases). Germline CDR1 is SGHRS and CDR2 is YFSETQ. V lost 0 bases and J lost 9, with 10 bases in between. The CDR3 sequence is 14 residues long. CDR3 sequence reads: CASSLEGISSPLHF. The CDR3 bases are TGCGCCAGCAGCTTGGAGGGGATTAGTTCACCCCTCCACTTT.

V and J are TRBV27 and TRBJ2-7; TRBD1 aligns across 10 bases. Germline CDR1 reads MNHEY; CDR2 reads SMNVEV (reference sequence). The CDR3 sequence is 15 residues long. V dropped 4 bases and J dropped 4; count of bases not matched to a gene: 7. CDR3 DNA sequence: TGTGCCAGCAGTTCCCCGGGACAGGGGTGGTACGAGCAGTACTTC. Translating gives CASSSPGQGWYEQYF.

V usage is TRBV7-9 and J usage is TRBJ2-7; 9 bases fit TRBD1. The CDR3 length is 16 residues. V lost 5 bases to trimming and J lost 3 bases; unmatched junction nucleotides: 11. Germline V CDR1 and CDR2: SEHNR, FQNEAQ (reference sequence). This CDR3 is CASSPAGGTGLYEQYF. The CDR3 DNA sequence: TGTGCCAGCAGCCCAGCAGGCGGGACAGGGCTCTACGAGCAGTACTTC.

V and J are TRBV9 and TRBJ1-1, with a weak D call TRBD1 (5 bases). This CDR3 is 14 amino acids long. V dropped 0 bases and J dropped 1 base, with 7 bases sitting between them. Germline CDR1 reads SGDLS; CDR2 reads YYNGEE. The CDR3 region is CASSVGGSNTEAFF. The CDR3 DNA follows: TGTGCCAGCAGCGTAGGGGGGTCGAACACTGAAGCTTTCTTT.

The count of this clone is one. The V call is TRBV1, the J call TRBJ1-1. TRBV1 is listed as a pseudogene. The CDR3 has 12 amino acids. CDR3 DNA: TGCACCAGCAACCCCCTGAACACTGAAGCTTTCTTT. Its protein product is CTSNPLNTEAFF.

The chain joins TRBV19 to TRBJ1-1, with 10 bases fitting TRBD1. V trimming: 7 bases; J trimming: 1 base; junction bases outside the gene matches: 3. There are 14 residues in the CDR3. The germline V gene encodes CDR1 LNHDA and CDR2 SQIVND (reference sequence). CDR3 in amino acids: CASNDRGRNTEAFF. In DNA, the CDR3 is TGTGCCAGTAACGACAGGGGGCGGAACACTGAAGCTTTCTTT.

The J gene is TRBJ2-7, the V gene TRBV28, with D maybe TRBD1 (5 bases). V lost 6 bases to trimming and J lost 4 bases, with 10 bases between them. Germline CDR1 MDHEN, CDR2 SYDVKM. The CDR3 sequence is 12 residues long. The CDR3 DNA sequence: TGTGCCAGCAGGGGGCAAGTATACGAGCAGTACTTC. Translated, it gives CASRGQVYEQYF.

This sequence joins TRBV10-2 and TRBJ2-1; 8 nucleotides match TRBD2. CDR3 length: 14 residues. The germline V gene encodes CDR1 WSHSY and CDR2 SAAADI. Trimming at V came to 8 bases and at J to 4 bases, leaving 7 bases not matched to a gene. The CDR3 nucleotides read TGCGCCAGCGGTTTAGCGGGGAAATACAATGAGCAGTTCTTC. Its translation is CASGLAGKYNEQFF.

The gene calls are TRBV9 and TRBJ2-2; no definite D call. Germline-derived CDR1 and CDR2 are SGDLS and YYNGEE. The CDR3 totals 16 residues. Trimming removed 3 bases at V and 4 bases at J, with 16 bases between. DNA of the CDR3: TGTGCCAGCAGCGGATTCGGGTCCTTGCCCACCGGGGAGCTGTTTTTT. It specifies CASSGFGSLPTGELFF. The full variable domain, in which reference TRBV9 and TRBJ2-2 provide the parts outside the CDR3, is DSGVTQTPKHLITATGQRVTLRCSPRSGDLSVYWYQQSLDQGLQFLIQYYNGEERAKGNILERFSAQQFPDLHSELNLSSLELGDSALYFCASSGFGSLPTGELFFGEGSRLTVL.

The chain is built from TRBV25-1 and TRBJ1-1, with D hard to call. Trimming took 1 base from V and 3 from J, leaving 6 bases between them. The CDR3 consists of 13 residues. The germline V gene has CDR1 MGHDK and CDR2 SYGVNS. The CDR3 spells CASSELADTEAFF. CDR3 nucleotide sequence: TGTGCCAGCAGTGAATTGGCAGACACTGAAGCTTTCTTT.

The V call is TRBV9, the J call TRBJ2-1, with 8 bases fitting TRBD2. This CDR3 is 16 amino acids long. Trimming cost V 2 bases and J 5 bases; bases outside gene matches: 9. Germline V gives CDR1 SGDLS, CDR2 YYNGEE. For the CDR3, the DNA is TGTGCCAGCAGCGTTCCGGGCGGGGGGCCGAACAATGAGCAGTTCTTC. Translation gives CASSVPGGGPNNEQFF. The full variable domain, rest sourced from reference TRBV9 and TRBJ2-1, is DSGVTQTPKHLITATGQRVTLRCSPRSGDLSVYWYQQSLDQGLQFLIQYYNGEERAKGNILERFSAQQFPDLHSELNLSSLELGDSALYFCASSVPGGGPNNEQFFGPGTRLTVL.

This sequence joins TRBV6-2 or TRBV6-3 and TRBJ2-1; a weak D match, TRBD2 (5 bases). The CDR3 length is 14 residues. The V gene's germline CDR1 is MNHEY and CDR2 SVGEGT. Between the trimmed V and J ends, which lost 2 bases and 4 bases, there was a span of 9 bases. CDR3 sequence (DNA): TGTGCCAGCAGTTACGGCGGGCCGTACAATGAGCAGTTCTTC. Translated: CASSYGGPYNEQFF.

The V and J genes are TRBV6-1 and TRBJ2-5, with 12 bases identical to TRBD2. Germline V lookup: CDR1 MNHNS, CDR2 SASEGT. V shed 2 bases, J shed 3 bases, and the junction held 1 base outside the gene matches. The CDR3 has 15 amino acids. CDR3 loop: CASSELAGGEETQYF. The CDR3 DNA sequence: TGTGCCAGCAGTGAACTAGCGGGGGGGGAAGAGACCCAGTACTTC.

V and J are TRBV27 and TRBJ2-2; D uncertain. This CDR3 spans 14 amino acids. V was pared by 3 bases and J by 4 bases, with 9 bases between. CDR1 and CDR2 from the germline V gene are MNHEY and SMNVEV (reference sequence). Here the CDR3 reads CASSFAAPTGELFF. Written as DNA, the CDR3 is TGTGCCAGCAGTTTCGCGGCGCCCACCGGGGAGCTGTTTTTT.